This entry lists 30 T cell receptor beta chains sequenced from one sample in a study of PD-1 blockade in mismatch repair-deficient tumors. Clones were sequenced by immunoSEQ multiplex PCR, and TCRdb holds only the in-frame ones, with some missing. The sample lists around 15,000 clones; approximately 84% were seen once. Sample: PBMCs, taken 4 weeks after starting pembrolizumab. The receptors were gathered from an adult with mismatch repair-deficient cancer.

The rearrangement joins TRBV5-5 to TRBJ1-1, with D perhaps matching TRBD1 (5 bases). This CDR3 has 15 amino acids. The germline V gene has CDR1 SGHKS and CDR2 YYEKEE (reference sequence). The V gene lost 4 bases and the J gene lost 0 bases, with 13 bases spanning the gap. The CDR3 DNA reads as TGTGCCAGCAGCATGCTCAGGGCCGTGAACACTGAAGCTTTCTTT. Its translation is CASSMLRAVNTEAFF.

This chain links TRBV2 with TRBJ2-3; TRBD2 matches at 8 bases. V was pared by 6 bases and J by 4 bases, with 9 bases of the junction left unmatched. Germline V CDR1 and CDR2: SNHLY, FYNNEI. The CDR3 totals 15 residues. This chain's CDR3 is CASRALGLEADTQYF. The CDR3 DNA reads TGTGCCAGCAGAGCTTTGGGACTAGAAGCAGATACGCAGTATTTT.

The chain is built from TRBV2 and TRBJ1-2, with D unclear. V lost 8 bases to trimming and J lost 1 base, with 5 bases between them. Germline V gene data show CDR1 as SNHLY and CDR2 as FYNNEI. This CDR3 region has 11 residues. Written as DNA, the CDR3 is TGTGCCAGCGGGCTTAACTATGGCTACACCTTC. Translated: CASGLNYGYTF.

The rearrangement uses TRBV15 and TRBJ1-1; TRBD1 matches at 7 bases. The CDR3 has 15 residues. In germline, CDR1 is LNHNV, CDR2 YYDKDF (reference sequence). Germline trimming cut 2 bases from V and 1 base from J; bases unmatched to any gene: 4. The CDR3 here is CATSRRTGPNTEAFF. Written as DNA, the CDR3 is TGTGCCACCAGCAGAAGGACAGGTCCGAACACTGAAGCTTTCTTT.

About this clone: The DNA is omitted, as the CDR3 cannot be located on it reliably, and the CDR3 follows TCRdb's listing. The V gene is TRBV28, the J gene TRBJ2-3; TRBD1, the table's D call, lacks a check against the DNA. The germline V gene has CDR1 MDHEN and CDR2 SYDVKM. Inclusive of both ends, the CDR3 amounts to 15 amino acids. The CDR3 reads CASSFFGQDPDTQYF.

The rearrangement links TRBV5-1 to TRBJ1-2, with TRBD1 as a possible D gene (6 bases). V lost 5 bases and J 1 base, leaving 12 bases between the germline ends. The germline CDR1 and CDR2 sequences are SGHRS and YFSETQ. This CDR3 has 14 amino acids. The CDR3 here is CASRRDTVNYGYTF. CDR3 coding DNA: TGCGCCAGCAGGAGGGACACTGTTAACTATGGCTACACCTTC.

The V and J genes are TRBV7-6 and TRBJ1-1, with D possibly matching TRBD1 (6 bases). Looked up from germline, CDR1 is SGHVS and CDR2 is FNYEAQ. V was cut by 4 bases and J by 4 bases, with 22 bases left in between. The CDR3 contains 17 residues. CDR3 in amino acids: CASSWRQVGEWGTEAFF. CDR3 nucleotide sequence: TGTGCCAGCAGCTGGAGACAGGTCGGTGAATGGGGCACTGAAGCTTTCTTT.

This clone was seen a few times. The chain has TRBV5-6 and TRBJ2-7; 7 bases are shared with TRBD2. Germline V gives CDR1 SGHDT, CDR2 YYEEEE. J was trimmed by 6 bases and V by 7 bases; bases with no gene match: 13. This CDR3 spans 14 amino acids. CDR3 sequence reads: CASSRRAGDREQYF. CDR3 nucleotides: TGTGCCAGCTCTCGAAGGGCGGGAGATCGCGAGCAGTACTTC.

V and J are TRBV7-2 and TRBJ1-1, with 7 nucleotides matching TRBD1. V lost 5 bases, J lost 0 bases, and 3 bases stayed unmatched. The CDR3 loop spans 14 amino acids. Per the germline V gene, CDR1 is SGHTA and CDR2 is FQGNSA. The CDR3 spells CASSQGQMNTEAFF. The CDR3 DNA reads TGTGCCAGCAGCCAGGGACAGATGAACACTGAAGCTTTCTTT. Full variable domain (outside the CDR3, taken from reference TRBV7-2 and TRBJ1-1): GAGVSQSPSNKVTEKGKDVELRCDPISGHTALYWYRQSLGQGLEFLIYFQGNSAPDKSGLPSDRFSAERTGGSVSTLTIQRTQQEDSAVYLCASSQGQMNTEAFFGQGTRLTVV.

This clone has only a few counts. The chain joins TRBV6-6 to TRBJ1-4; D is unclear. V was pared by 6 bases and J by 0 bases, with 11 bases between. The germline V gene encodes CDR1 MNHNY and CDR2 SVGAGI (reference sequence). The CDR3 has 15 residues. The CDR3 DNA sequence: TGTGCCAGCAGCCCCTATGGTACAACTAATGAAAAACTGTTTTTT. Its translation is CASSPYGTTNEKLFF.

DNA for the CDR3: TGTGCCAGCAGTGCCTATGGGACTAACTCCTACGAGCAGTACTTC. Residues: CASSAYGTNSYEQYF. The chain employs TRBV28 and TRBJ2-7, with 7 bases fitting TRBD2. Losses at the gene ends were 5 bases for V and 0 bases for J; bases not matched to a gene: 7. The CDR3 is made up of 15 amino acids. CDR1 is MDHEN, CDR2 SYDVKM, per germline.

The chain uses TRBV7-9 and TRBJ2-5; no clear D. Germline assignment: CDR1 SEHNR and CDR2 FQNEAQ (reference sequence). The ends were cut back, 1 base at V and 1 base at J, with 7 bases in the middle. The CDR3 runs 14 residues. CDR3 loop: CASSLVSSQETQYF. The DNA for the CDR3 is TGTGCCAGCAGCTTAGTTTCTAGCCAAGAGACCCAGTACTTC. Full variable domain (missing parts from reference TRBV7-9 and TRBJ2-5): DTGVSQNPRHKITKRGQNVTFRCDPISEHNRLYWYRQTLGQGPEFLTYFQNEAQLEKSRLLSDRFSAERPKGSFSTLEIQRTEQGDSAMYLCASSLVSSQETQYFGPGTRLLVL.

V and J are TRBV27 and TRBJ2-3; no definite D call. V was pared by 2 bases and J by 1 base, with 10 bases between. The germline gives CDR1 MNHEY, CDR2 SMNVEV (reference sequence). This CDR3 has 15 residues. The DNA of the CDR3 is TGTGCCAGCAGTTTAACGTTCCCGGGCACAGATACGCAGTATTTT. It encodes CASSLTFPGTDTQYF.

V is TRBV28 and J is TRBJ1-2; TRBD1 matches at 9 bases. The trim removed 4 bases at V and 8 bases at J, leaving 11 bases unmatched. Germline V gives CDR1 MDHEN, CDR2 SYDVKM. The CDR3 has 15 residues. In DNA, the CDR3 is TGTGCCAGCAGTTCCCCCGGGACAGGGCTTGAGGGCTACACCTTC. This encodes CASSSPGTGLEGYTF.

The chain combines TRBV5-1 with TRBJ1-2, with TRBD1 matching over 8 bases. The germline V gene encodes CDR1 SGHRS and CDR2 YFSETQ. V was pared by 4 bases and J by 3 bases, with 5 bases of the junction left unmatched. This CDR3 contains 14 residues. This CDR3 is CASSQTGVDYGYTF. DNA of the CDR3: TGCGCCAGCAGCCAGACAGGGGTCGACTATGGCTACACCTTC.

The V gene is TRBV25-1, the J gene TRBJ1-3; D is ambiguous. Germline V lookup: CDR1 MGHDK, CDR2 SYGVNS. Trimming took off 2 bases at V and 11 bases at J, with 16 bases between the two ends. The length of the CDR3 is 14 residues. DNA for the CDR3: TGTGCCAGCAGTGAAGATAGAGGGCCCAGTGCCATATATTTT. Residues: CASSEDRGPSAIYF.

This chain links TRBV7-9 with TRBJ2-6; D possibly corresponds to TRBD2 (7 bases). Between the trimmed V and J ends, which lost 1 base and 3 bases, there was a span of 10 bases. The CDR3 spans 16 residues. Per germline, CDR1 SEHNR and CDR2 FQNEAQ (reference sequence). Here the CDR3 DNA reads TGTGCCAGCAGCTTAGGGGGGGGCAGTGGGGCCAACGTCCTGACTTTC. Translated, it gives CASSLGGGSGANVLTF.

This chain joins TRBV15 and TRBJ2-2, with D hard to call. The V end lost 4 bases, the J end lost 5 bases, and 8 bases lay between the germline ends. This CDR3 has 13 amino acids. CDR1 is LNHNV, CDR2 YYDKDF, per germline (reference sequence). The CDR3 is CATSTHRTGELFF. The CDR3 DNA reads TGTGCCACCAGCACGCACCGGACCGGGGAGCTGTTTTTT.

There are a few counts of this clone. The chain is built from TRBV9 and TRBJ2-7; D uncertain. From germline, CDR1 is SGDLS and CDR2 YYNGEE. Trimming cost V 2 bases and J 3 bases, with 12 bases left between them. The length of the CDR3 is 14 residues. In DNA form, the CDR3 reads TGTGCCAGCAGCGTTTCCCCAAACAACTACGAGCAGTACTTC. Protein product: CASSVSPNNYEQYF.

This clone was seen a handful of times. V is TRBV27 and J is TRBJ2-3, with TRBD2 identical over 10 bases. This CDR3 is 16 amino acids long. V lost 5 bases, J lost 6 bases, and 11 bases stayed unmatched. The germline gives CDR1 MNHEY, CDR2 SMNVEV (reference sequence). Here the CDR3 reads CASSTLLAGVGDTQYF. The CDR3 DNA is TGTGCCAGCAGTACTCTCCTAGCGGGAGTGGGCGATACGCAGTATTTT.

The chain carries TRBV6-1 and TRBJ2-1, with D maybe TRBD2 (7 bases). Germline V CDR1 and CDR2: MNHNS, SASEGT. The CDR3 spans 13 residues. Deletions cut 6 bases from V and 10 bases from J, with 16 bases between. This chain's CDR3 is CASRGGLAVEQFF. CDR3 nucleotide sequence: TGTGCCAGCAGGGGGGGGCTAGCGGTCGAGCAGTTCTTC.

The chain joins TRBV2 to TRBJ2-1; 8 nucleotides line up with TRBD1. After removal of 6 bases from V and 0 bases from J, the junction contained 4 bases not matched to a gene. CDR1 SNHLY and CDR2 FYNNEI come from the germline V gene. This CDR3 has 15 amino acids. CDR3 loop: CASSIGTGSYNEQFF. Written as DNA, the CDR3 is TGTGCCAGCAGCATAGGGACAGGCTCCTACAATGAGCAGTTCTTC.

This rearrangement joins TRBV5-4 to TRBJ1-3; no firm D call. Trimming stripped 5 bases from V and 7 bases from J, with 13 bases between. CDR3 length: 13 residues. Germline V gene sequence: CDR1 SGHNT, CDR2 YYREEE (reference sequence). CDR3 in amino acids: CASRQQAGNTIYF. CDR3 DNA: TGTGCCAGCAGACAGCAGGCCGGCAACACCATATATTTT.

The rearrangement links TRBV7-9 to TRBJ1-1; 8 bases fit TRBD1. Losses at the gene ends were 2 bases for V and 1 base for J; bases not matched to a gene: 9. CDR3 length: 17 residues. Per the germline V gene, CDR1 is SEHNR and CDR2 is FQNEAQ (reference sequence). CDR3 in amino acids: CASSLQGAPTSNTEAFF. In DNA form, the CDR3 reads TGTGCCAGCAGCTTACAGGGGGCTCCGACTTCGAACACTGAAGCTTTCTTT.

The J gene is TRBJ2-1, the V gene TRBV4-1, with 8 nucleotides matching TRBD1. CDR1 is MGHRA, CDR2 YSYEKL, per germline. The CDR3 totals 17 residues. J lost 0 bases, V lost 5 bases, and 9 bases had no gene match. The CDR3: CASSGTGFLSSYNEQFF. Here the CDR3 DNA reads TGCGCCAGCAGCGGGACAGGCTTCCTGAGCTCCTACAATGAGCAGTTCTTC.

This chain joins TRBV7-8 and TRBJ2-1; the match to TRBD2 covers 12 bases. This CDR3 has 17 amino acids. The germline V gene has CDR1 SGHVS and CDR2 FQNEAQ. J was trimmed by 7 bases and V by 0 bases; bases with no gene match: 7. CDR3 protein: CASSLAWTSGKSNEQFF. The CDR3 bases are TGTGCCAGCAGCTTAGCATGGACTAGCGGGAAATCGAATGAGCAGTTCTTC.

This clone was recorded only once. The V call is TRBV10-3, the J call TRBJ2-3; D not resolved. There are 15 residues in the CDR3. V was pared by 4 bases and J by 1 base, with 12 bases between. Per germline, CDR1 ENHRY and CDR2 SYGVKD. CDR3 sequence: CAISVLAEGTDTQYF. The CDR3 coding sequence is TGTGCCATCAGTGTGTTGGCCGAAGGCACAGATACGCAGTATTTT.

The CDR3 region has the DNA TGCAGCGTCAGGGCCTGGGGTAGCAATCAGCCCCAGCATTTT. Translating gives CSVRAWGSNQPQHF. The V call is TRBV29-1, the J call TRBJ1-5; the D gene is possibly TRBD1 (5 bases). Germline CDR1 and CDR2: SQVTM and ANQGSEA. The CDR3 has 14 amino acids. Between the trimmed V and J ends, which lost 6 bases and 0 bases, there was a span of 12 bases.

The rearrangement uses TRBV9 and TRBJ2-3; weak D call: TRBD2 (6 bases). The CDR3 totals 18 residues. Trimming pared 4 bases from V and 0 bases from J, leaving 21 bases between. Germline V gene sequence: CDR1 SGDLS, CDR2 YYNGEE. DNA of the CDR3: TGTGCCAGCAGCACCTACCCTAGGGCGGGATCTAGCACAGATACGCAGTATTTT. Translated: CASSTYPRAGSSTDTQYF.

The chain employs TRBV30 and TRBJ2-6; D uncertain. The CDR3 totals 13 residues. CDR1 GTSNPN and CDR2 SVGIG come from the germline V gene (reference sequence). Trimming took off 5 bases at V and 1 base at J, with 6 bases between the two ends. CDR3 sequence: CAWLYSGANVLTF. The CDR3 nucleotides are TGTGCCTGGCTATATTCTGGGGCCAACGTCCTGACTTTC.